This T cell receptor (beta chain) was sequenced in a study of cytomegalovirus exposure and HLA in healthy donors. PCR involved 60 Vbeta and 13 Jbeta primers. The data were produced by immunoSEQ multiplex PCR, yet TCRdb's version contains in-frame clones alone and is incomplete. The sample has approximately 200,000 clones; about 82% are singletons. General observations from the study: Most CMV-associated TCR beta chains appeared HLA-restricted in a later analysis. In a later analysis, about 17,000 TCR beta sequences were associated with HLA alleles at 0.05 false discovery rate. Researchers reported in a later analysis that common viral pathogens appeared linked to several top clusters. In vitro assays verified that a few CMV-associated chains recognized CMV antigens specifically.

Unmatched junction bases numbered 11, after V lost 5 bases and J lost 9 bases. Germline CDR1 SGHDN, CDR2 FVKESK. CDR3 length: 15 residues. Turning to this clone: Its specificity is not known.

Sequencing was carried out using PBMCs. The rearrangement joins TRBV14 to TRBJ2-1; 9 positions agree with TRBD2. The TCR sequence derives from a woman aged 45-65 years in good health and CMV-seronegative. The DNA of the CDR3 is TGTGCCAGCAGCTTCTTGGGACTAGCAGAAGGTGAGCAGTTCTTC. This sequence encodes CASSFLGLAEGEQFF.